The 4 T cell receptor beta chains below were found in one sample sequenced in a study of T cells in Graves' hyperthyroidism and ophthalmopathy. RNA transcripts were the template for amplifying TCR beta CDR3 regions. RT-PCR in the first round (using the HTBI primer set) targeted the TCR CDR3. TCRdb re-called the multiplex PCR reads through MiXCR, storing one row per CDR3 protein. Here the sample spans about 610,000 distinct CDR3 sequences, roughly 15% being singletons. Sequenced: blood. The receptors were sampled from a woman in her thirties or forties with Graves' ophthalmopathy.

The chain has TRBV10-3 and TRBJ2-7; 9 positions match TRBD2. This CDR3 comprises 15 residues. Germline trimming cut 0 bases from V and 4 bases from J; bases unmatched to any gene: 4. Germline-derived CDR1 and CDR2 are ENHRY and SYGVKD. Here the CDR3 reads CAISESTGLAYEQYF. The CDR3 nucleotides are TGTGCCATCAGTGAGTCGACGGGACTAGCTTACGAGCAGTACTTC.

This clonotype was picked up many times. This sequence joins TRBV20-1 and TRBJ2-7, with a weak D call TRBD2 (5 bases). Trimming shortened V by 3 bases and J by 1 base, and 13 bases separated the two germline ends. Germline CDR1 is DFQATT and CDR2 is SNEGSKA (reference sequence). This CDR3 is built from 14 residues. The CDR3 DNA is TGCAGTGCTAGGGGAGAGAGTCGGTCCTACGAGCAGTACTTC. It yields the protein CSARGESRSYEQYF.

This clonotype was counted many times. The genes are TRBV6-2 or TRBV6-3 and TRBJ2-7; D unclear. Trimming removed 6 bases from V and 2 bases from J, with 14 bases in between. Germline-derived CDR1 and CDR2 are MNHEY and SVGEGT. CDR3 length equals 14 residues. The CDR3 sequence: CASSDLLGTYEQYF. The DNA for the CDR3 is TGTGCCAGCAGCGACCTACTGGGAACCTACGAGCAGTACTTC.

There are many counts of this clonotype. The rearrangement links TRBV6-1 to TRBJ1-3; 8 bases are shared with TRBD1. V gave up 7 bases and J gave up 4 bases; unmatched junction bases: 9. The germline CDR1 and CDR2 sequences are MNHNS and SASEGT. This CDR3 region has 15 residues. CDR3 DNA: TGTGCCAGCAAGGGGCAGGGGGCGCCAGGAAACACCATATATTTT. Translation: CASKGQGAPGNTIYF.